The 27 T cell receptor beta chains given below trace back to one sample, sequenced in a study of blood T cells in healthy people across ages. Alongside a J-beta primer mix, a sample-barcoded 5' primer served in a second PCR lasting roughly 7 to 11 cycles. MiXCR, run by TCRdb on the 5' RACE reads, gives a single entry per CDR3 protein. The repertoire includes 600,000 or so distinct CDR3 sequences, under 30% of them detected once, and 15% to 19% sits in the top ten. Sequenced: blood. These receptors were obtained from an elderly woman in good health.

About this clonotype: Given a much more abundant clone one base away, this may be a read error. This chain uses TRBV2 with TRBJ1-2; possibly TRBD1 for D (5 bases). The length of the CDR3 is 13 residues. Deletions cut 1 base from V and 12 bases from J, with 15 bases between. Germline V gene sequence: CDR1 SNHLY, CDR2 FYNNEI. The CDR3 here is CASSEVSQGGHTF. CDR3 DNA: TGTGCCAGCAGTGAAGTTTCCCAGGGAGGCCACACCTTC. Full variable domain (outside the CDR3, taken from reference TRBV2 and TRBJ1-2): EPEVTQTPSHQVTQMGQEVILRCVPISNHLYFYWYRQILGQKVEFLVSFYNNEISEKSEIFDDQFSVERPDGSNFTLKIRSTKLEDSAMYFCASSEVSQGGHTFGSGTRLTVV.

This clonotype appeared many times. The rearrangement uses TRBV10-3 and TRBJ2-3; D possibly corresponds to TRBD2 (6 bases). The CDR3 extends over 14 amino acids. V was trimmed by 6 bases and J by 4 bases, leaving 14 bases between them. Germline V gene lookup returns CDR1 ENHRY and CDR2 SYGVKD. CDR3 DNA: TGTGCCATCAGGGAGGGCTTACAATCAGATACGCAGTATTTT. Amino acid sequence: CAIREGLQSDTQYF.

A note on this clonotype: One end of the junction fails to match germline, which may point to a read error. The rearrangement joins TRBV9 to TRBJ2-1, with TRBD2 matching over 9 bases. TRBJ2-7 matches the DNA end more closely, so the J call is doubtful. The CDR3 consists of 15 residues. The V gene's germline CDR1 is SGDLS and CDR2 YYNGEE. The CDR3, as DNA: TGTGCCGGCAGCCTCGGGACTAGCACCTACAGTGAGCAGTACTTC. This sequence encodes CAGSLGTSTYSEQYF.

This clonotype was observed a handful of times. This chain uses TRBV3-1 with TRBJ1-2; 9 nucleotides match TRBD1. CDR1 and CDR2 from the germline V gene are LGHDT and YNNKEL (reference sequence). This CDR3 region has 15 residues. The junction had 9 bases not matched to a gene; V was cut back by 5 bases and J by 5 bases. CDR3 in DNA: TGTGCCAGCAGCTCCCGGACAGGGGCTCGGTATGGCTACACCTTC. Translation gives CASSSRTGARYGYTF.

V is TRBV9 and J is TRBJ2-2; D might be TRBD1 (6 bases). This CDR3 is 14 amino acids long. V was shortened by 2 bases and J by 5 bases, with 10 bases between the two germline ends. The V gene's germline CDR1 is SGDLS and CDR2 YYNGEE. DNA of the CDR3: TGTGCCAGCAGCGTCCACAGGGTGACCGGGGAGCTGTTTTTT. Translated: CASSVHRVTGELFF.

There are a few counts of this clonotype. This may come from a read error, since a much larger clone is one base off. The chain uses TRBV11-2 and TRBJ2-5; D is uncertain. The CDR3 is made up of 13 amino acids. Deletions cut 10 bases from V and 11 bases from J, with 23 bases between. Germline-derived CDR1 and CDR2 are SGHAT and FQNNGV. The CDR3 reads CATTFGGENEQYF. The CDR3 bases are TGTGCCACCACATTTGGTGGAGAAAATGAGCAGTACTTC. Together with reference TRBV11-2 and TRBJ2-5, the CDR3 gives the full variable domain: EAGVAQSPRYKIIEKRQSVAFWCNPISGHATLYWYQQILGQGPKLLIQFQNNGVVDDSQLPKDRFSAERLKGVDSTLKIQPAKLEDSAVYLCATTFGGENEQYFGPGTRLLVL.

Concerning this clonotype: This may be a read error, as it is one base from a much larger clone. The J gene is TRBJ2-3, the V gene TRBV2; TRBD2 aligns across 8 bases. Germline loops: CDR1 SNHLY, CDR2 FYNNEI. The CDR3 contains 13 residues. V was clipped by 5 bases and J by 10 bases; unmatched bases: 8. As DNA, the CDR3 is TGTGCCAGCAGTCGCGGGGGGTTGGATGCGCAGTATTTT. This gives the protein CASSRGGLDAQYF. Complete variable domain (other parts from reference TRBV2 and TRBJ2-3): EPEVTQTPSHQVTQMGQEVILRCVPISNHLYFYWYRQILGQKVEFLVSFYNNEISEKSEIFDDQFSVERPDGSNFTLKIRSTKLEDSAMYFCASSRGGLDAQYFGPGTRLTVL.

The V call is TRBV5-1, the J call TRBJ1-3, with 7 bases matching TRBD1. The germline V gene has CDR1 SGHRS and CDR2 YFSETQ. J was trimmed by 0 bases and V by 4 bases; bases with no gene match: 4. There are 15 residues in the CDR3. The CDR3 here is CASSQDRFSGNTIYF. As DNA, the CDR3 is TGCGCCAGCAGCCAGGACAGGTTCTCTGGAAACACCATATATTTT. The variable domain in full, with the rest retrieved from reference TRBV5-1 and TRBJ1-3, is KAGVTQTPRYLIKTRGQQVTLSCSPISGHRSVSWYQQTPGQGLQFLFEYFSETQRNKGNFPGRFSGRQFSNSRSEMNVSTLELGDSALYLCASSQDRFSGNTIYFGEGSWLTVV.

This clonotype was observed many times. The J gene is TRBJ2-7, the V gene TRBV5-1; TRBD2 agrees at 9 bases. V lost 3 bases and J lost 3; bases outside the gene matches: 4. CDR3 length: 14 amino acids. Germline V gene lookup returns CDR1 SGHRS and CDR2 YFSETQ. In DNA, the CDR3 is TGCGCCAGCAGCTGGGTAGCGGGGGACTACGAGCAGTACTTC. It specifies CASSWVAGDYEQYF.

The gene calls are TRBV4-2 and TRBJ1-3; D is perhaps TRBD1 (5 bases). CDR1 and CDR2 (germline): LGHNA, YNFKEQ. CDR3 size: 15 residues. Trimming pared 0 bases from V and 0 bases from J, leaving 6 bases between. The CDR3 loop reads CASSQERGSGNTIYF. The CDR3 DNA reads TGTGCCAGCAGCCAAGAAAGGGGCTCTGGAAACACCATATATTTT.

For this clonotype: The DNA is left out, because the CDR3 cannot be placed on it with certainty; the CDR3 is given as TCRdb lists it. This chain uses TRBV29-1 with TRBJ2-2; the table assigns TRBD1, which was not confirmed against the DNA. The CDR3 is 15 residues long, ends included. Germline V gene data show CDR1 as SQVTM and CDR2 as ANQGSEA. The CDR3 region is CSVQSSGQGPGELFF.

The J gene is TRBJ1-1, the V gene TRBV25-1; D is possibly TRBD1 (5 bases). The V end was cut by 6 bases, the J end by 0 bases, with 17 bases between. This CDR3 is 16 amino acids long. Looked up from germline, CDR1 is MGHDK and CDR2 is SYGVNS. This CDR3 reads CASRETVARMNTEAFF. CDR3 DNA sequence: TGTGCCAGCAGGGAGACAGTAGCCAGAATGAACACTGAAGCTTTCTTT. The full variable domain, in which reference TRBV25-1 and TRBJ1-1 provide the parts outside the CDR3, is EADIYQTPRYLVIGTGKKITLECSQTMGHDKMYWYQQDPGMELHLIHYSYGVNSTEKGDLSSESTVSRIRTEHFPLTLESARPSHTSQYLCASRETVARMNTEAFFGQGTRLTVV.

The sample holds many counts of this clonotype. This chain uses TRBV6-5 with TRBJ2-7, with 7 bases matching TRBD2. CDR1 and CDR2 from the germline V gene are MNHEY and SVGAGI. There are 13 residues in the CDR3. The trim removed 5 bases at V and 6 bases at J, leaving 7 bases unmatched. CDR3 residues: CASSGRVGGEQYF. The CDR3 bases are TGTGCCAGCAGTGGGAGGGTAGGAGGCGAGCAGTACTTC.

This clonotype was seen repeatedly, ten times or more. The rearrangement joins TRBV7-9 to TRBJ2-1; 10 bases are a match to TRBD2. With 4 bases clipped from V and 4 bases from J, the junction kept 7 bases outside the gene matches. CDR1 is SEHNR and CDR2 is FQNEAQ in the germline V gene (reference sequence). This CDR3 has 16 amino acids. Written as DNA, the CDR3 is TGTGCCAGCAGCTCTTTGGGTAGCGGGAGGTACAATGAGCAGTTCTTC. This codes for CASSSLGSGRYNEQFF. Full variable domain (missing parts from reference TRBV7-9 and TRBJ2-1): DTGVSQNPRHKITKRGQNVTFRCDPISEHNRLYWYRQTLGQGPEFLTYFQNEAQLEKSRLLSDRFSAERPKGSFSTLEIQRTEQGDSAMYLCASSSLGSGRYNEQFFGPGTRLTVL.

Points on this clonotype: With a much larger clone just one base away, this may be a read error. The chain employs TRBV6-5 and TRBJ2-3, with a possible D match to TRBD2 (5 bases). Germline V CDR1 and CDR2: MNHEY, SVGAGI. The ends were cut back, 6 bases at V and 6 bases at J, with 16 bases in the middle. This CDR3 comprises 14 residues. The CDR3 DNA follows: TGTGCCAGCAGATCCTATGGACTCGGCGATACGCAGTATTTT. Its protein product is CASRSYGLGDTQYF.

This clonotype came up a few times. A much more abundant neighbour one base away suggests this may be a read error. The V and J genes are TRBV6-5 and TRBJ2-7, with D unclear. Germline V lookup: CDR1 MNHEY, CDR2 SVGAGI. V lost 2 bases and J 3 bases, leaving 8 bases between the germline ends. The CDR3 consists of 13 residues. CDR3 nucleotide sequence: TGTGCCAGCAGTTACGGCGGATGCTACGAGCAGTACTTC. Residues: CASSYGGCYEQYF.

Remarks on this clonotype: A much larger clone sits a single nucleotide away, making a read error possible. The chain employs TRBV20-1 and TRBJ1-2; D is possibly TRBD1 (6 bases). CDR1 is DFQATT and CDR2 is SNEGSKA in the germline V gene (reference sequence). Trimming cost V 0 bases and J 6 bases, with 17 bases left between them. The CDR3 runs 15 residues. The CDR3 sequence: CSARDLHGQRHGYTF. The DNA for the CDR3 is TGCAGTGCTAGAGACCTTCACGGACAGCGCCATGGCTACACCTTC.

The chain uses TRBV4-1 and TRBJ1-2; a weak D match, TRBD1 (5 bases). Trimming shortened V by 1 base and J by 4 bases, and 10 bases separated the two germline ends. The CDR3 spans 14 residues. The germline CDR1 and CDR2 sequences are MGHRA and YSYEKL. The CDR3 protein is CASSQAQGFYGYTF. Written as DNA, the CDR3 is TGCGCCAGCAGCCAAGCCCAGGGTTTCTATGGCTACACCTTC.

This chain links TRBV5-1 with TRBJ2-1; D unclear. This CDR3 has 14 amino acids. V was shortened by 2 bases and J by 6 bases, with 12 bases between the two germline ends. CDR1 is SGHRS and CDR2 is YFSETQ in the germline V gene. The CDR3 sequence is CASSLETLGNEQFF. The CDR3 nucleotides are TGCGCCAGCAGCTTAGAAACTTTAGGCAATGAGCAGTTCTTC.

This clonotype came up many times. The V call is TRBV20-1, the J call TRBJ2-5, with 13 bases fitting TRBD2. The CDR3 is 15 residues long. Germline trimming cut 4 bases from V and 2 bases from J; bases unmatched to any gene: 4. Germline CDR1 DFQATT, CDR2 SNEGSKA (reference sequence). The CDR3 sequence is CSATRLAGGQETQYF. In nucleotides, the CDR3 is TGCAGTGCTACCCGACTAGCGGGAGGACAAGAGACCCAGTACTTC.

This clonotype was recorded only once. The rearrangement links TRBV15 to TRBJ2-7; tentatively, D is TRBD2 (5 bases). The better agreement between TRBJ2-5 and the DNA end casts doubt on the J call. The CDR3 loop spans 15 amino acids. The germline gives CDR1 LNHNV, CDR2 YYDKDF (reference sequence). The CDR3 region has the DNA TGTGCCACCAGCAGAGATCAAGGGAGCAAGGAGACCCAGTACTTC. This codes for CATSRDQGSKETQYF.

This clonotype was recorded a few times. The CDR3 DNA reads as TGTGCCACCAGTGATTTCGGGGTGGGGGACCATGAGCAGTACTTC. This sequence encodes CATSDFGVGDHEQYF. The chain has TRBV24-1 and TRBJ2-5, with D perhaps being TRBD1 or TRBD2 (5 bases each). Germline V CDR1 and CDR2: KGHDR, SFDVKD. The CDR3 is made up of 15 amino acids. Trimming removed 1 base from V and 11 bases from J, with 19 bases in between.

The V call is TRBV12-3 or TRBV12-4, the J call TRBJ2-3, with TRBD2 matching 16 bases. The CDR3 spans 19 residues. Losses at the gene ends were 5 bases for V and 4 bases for J; bases not matched to a gene: 12. This chain's CDR3 is CASSPVGTSGRGSADTQYF. For the CDR3, the DNA is TGTGCCAGCAGTCCAGTGGGGACTAGCGGGAGGGGGAGCGCAGATACGCAGTATTTT.

This clonotype came up many times. The rearrangement uses TRBV6-2 or TRBV6-3 and TRBJ2-7; tentative D call: TRBD1 (6 bases). Germline CDR1 reads MNHEY; CDR2 reads SVGEGT. The CDR3 has 13 amino acids. The V gene lost 5 bases and the J gene lost 3 bases, with 11 bases spanning the gap. The CDR3 DNA follows: TGTGCCAGCAGTCGCAGCAGGGGCTACGAGCAGTACTTC. As protein: CASSRSRGYEQYF.

The V and J genes are TRBV20-1 and TRBJ2-2, with 12 positions matching TRBD2. Germline CDR1 reads DFQATT; CDR2 reads SNEGSKA (reference sequence). J lost 7 bases, V lost 5 bases, and 8 bases had no gene match. The CDR3 sequence is 15 residues long. The CDR3 reads CSARRTSGTVGELFF. The CDR3 nucleotides read TGCAGTGCTCGACGGACTAGCGGGACGGTCGGGGAGCTGTTTTTT.

In its sample, this clonotype was seen many times. The CDR3 region is CASSYGTGGYGYTF. CDR3 in DNA: TGTGCCAGCAGTTACGGGACAGGGGGCTATGGCTACACCTTC. This chain connects TRBV6-6 to TRBJ1-2; 11 bases agree with TRBD1. Germline V gene sequence: CDR1 MNHNY, CDR2 SVGAGI (reference sequence). Trimming took 2 bases from V and 4 from J; bases not matched to a gene: 0. The CDR3 runs to 14 residues.

The genes are TRBV2 and TRBJ2-5; D uncertain. The J call could be wrong; TRBJ2-7 is a better fit for the DNA end. The CDR3 sequence is 15 residues long. Per the germline V gene, CDR1 is SNHLY and CDR2 is FYNNEI. The CDR3 DNA is TGTGCCAGCAGTTCCCAGATAACCAACACTGACGAGCAGTACTTC. Its protein is CASSSQITNTDEQYF.